This T cell receptor beta chain stems from a study of technical replicates of blood from a few donors. The V gene's germline CDR1 is MNHNY and CDR2 SVGAGI (reference sequence). With V trimmed by 6 bases and J by 6 bases, 9 bases remained unmatched. The CDR3 loop spans 15 amino acids. Clones were sequenced by immunoSEQ multiplex PCR, and TCRdb holds only the in-frame ones, with some missing. The repertoire holds 80,000 to 90,000 clones, with about 93% as singletons. The sequenced sample consisted of T cells isolated from PBMCs. The rearrangement links TRBV6-6 to TRBJ2-1; 9 bases are a match to TRBD2. The clonotype was recovered from a human donor in good health. CDR3 sequence: CASRPWGLASNEQFF. CDR3 sequence (DNA): TGTGCCAGCAGGCCTTGGGGACTAGCTTCCAATGAGCAGTTCTTC.